This is a list of T cell receptor beta chains from one sample in a study of early T cells in non-severe SARS-CoV-2 infection. TCRdb used MiXCR to reprocess the 5' RACE reads, holding one entry per CDR3 protein. The table lists some 40,000 distinct CDR3 sequences, less than 7% of them singletons, with roughly 4.4% in the top ten. Sequences were derived from whole blood, sampled at baseline. These receptors all stem from an adult who was a healthcare worker with PCR-confirmed SARS-CoV-2 infection or an uninfected control (not recorded which). CDR3s include the opening cysteine and the closing phenylalanine or tryptophan. D genes are given only for firm matches. Size is stated for part of the rows, as once, few or many counts, or as a class when the clone is expanded.

v_gene	j_gene	d_gene	abundance	CDR3nt	CDR3aa
TRBV20-1	TRBJ2-5	-	many	TGCAGTGCTGAGGAGACCCAGTACTTC	CSAEETQYF
TRBV7-2	TRBJ1-1	-	many	TGTGCCAGCAGGGCGAACACTGAAGCTTTCTTT	CASRANTEAFF
TRBV28	TRBJ2-7	-	many	TGTGCCAGCAGTTTCTCCACTGGGGGGAGGTCCTACGAGCAGTACTTC	CASSFSTGGRSYEQYF
TRBV9	TRBJ2-1	-	many	TGTGCCAGCGCGGGGGACAGAAACTACAATGAGCAGTTCTTC	CASAGDRNYNEQFF
TRBV5-1	TRBJ2-7	-	many	TGCGCCAGCAGCTTCGGCATTCTCTACGAGCAGTACTTC	CASSFGILYEQYF
TRBV5-1	TRBJ2-1	-	few	TGCGCCAGCAGCTCCACGGCACACAATGAGCAGTTCTTC	CASSSTAHNEQFF
TRBV7-3	TRBJ1-1	-	-	TGTGCCAGCAGCTCCCGTCCGGGTCCCTCTCAACCCACTGAAGCTTTCTTT	CASSSRPGPSQPTEAFF
TRBV19	TRBJ2-1	-	many	TGTGCCAGTAGTACCGAGGGGAGCTCCTACAATGAGCAGTTCTTC	CASSTEGSSYNEQFF
TRBV6-1	TRBJ1-6	TRBD1	many	TGTGCCAGCAGTGAAGCAGTAGGGACAGGGGATTCACCCCTCCACTTT	CASSEAVGTGDSPLHF
TRBV7-8	TRBJ1-1	TRBD1	few	TGTGCCAGCAGCTTTAGGAGGGGGCGCAAGGAGGGCACTGAAGCTTTCTTT	CASSFRRGRKEGTEAFF
TRBV6-5	TRBJ1-2	-	-	TGTGCCAGCAGTCAAGGGAATCGGGGAGACTATGGCTACACCTTC	CASSQGNRGDYGYTF
TRBV6-1	TRBJ2-7	-	many	TGTGCCAGCAGTGAAGTCACGGGTTTCTCCTACGAGCAGTACTTC	CASSEVTGFSYEQYF
TRBV6-2/TRBV6-3	TRBJ2-7	TRBD1	many	TGTGCCAGCAGCCCTTTTGGACAGGGGGCCTCCTACGAGCAGTACTTC	CASSPFGQGASYEQYF
TRBV6-2/TRBV6-3	TRBJ2-7	-	few	TGTGCCAGCACACAGAGAGCGGGTTCGGAGCAGTACTTC	CASTQRAGSEQYF
TRBV20-1	TRBJ2-1	TRBD2	many	TGCAGTGCTAGAGATCCCAGCGGGGCCCTACACAATGAGCAGTTCTTC	CSARDPSGALHNEQFF
TRBV6-5	TRBJ1-1	TRBD1	many	TGTGCCAGCAGCCAAAGGACAGGGCTCACTGAAGCTTTCTTT	CASSQRTGLTEAFF
TRBV19	TRBJ1-2	-	once	TGTGCCAGTAGGGGTGGAACCTGGGGTGAAGGATATGGCTACACCTTC	CASRGGTWGEGYGYTF
TRBV20-1	TRBJ2-5	-	-	TGCAGTGCTAGAGATCATGGGGGGACGAAGACCCAGTACTTC	CSARDHGGTKTQYF
TRBV29-1	TRBJ2-3	-	many	TGCAGCCCAGCTCGGGGGGATACGCAGTATTTT	CSPARGDTQYF
TRBV3-1	TRBJ2-6	TRBD1	many	TGTGCCAGCAGCCAAGTTCGGACAGGACCTTCTGGGGCCAACGTCCTGACTTTC	CASSQVRTGPSGANVLTF
TRBV3-1	TRBJ2-6	-	many	TGTGCCAGCAGCCAAGATGGGACAAACTCTGGGGCCAACGTCCTGACTTTC	CASSQDGTNSGANVLTF
TRBV20-1	TRBJ2-1	-	many	TGCAGTGCTAGACACCCCGGGACGTCACATGGGGTCCCGCAGTTCTTC	CSARHPGTSHGVPQFF
TRBV6-5	TRBJ1-1	-	many	TGTGCCAGCAGTTACTCTTCCCAGGGTCGGACTGAAGCTTTCTTT	CASSYSSQGRTEAFF
TRBV4-1	TRBJ1-1	TRBD1	many	TGCGCCAGCAGCCAGACACAGGGGTGGAACACTGAAGCTTTCTTT	CASSQTQGWNTEAFF
TRBV24-1	TRBJ2-3	-	many	TGTGCCACCAGTGACGGGATGGCGCAGTATTTT	CATSDGMAQYF
TRBV5-6	TRBJ2-3	TRBD2	many	TGTGCCAGCAGTCTCCGGACTAGCGGGAGCCCCACAGATACGCAGTATTTT	CASSLRTSGSPTDTQYF
TRBV20-1	TRBJ1-5	-	many	TGCAGTGCTCTTACGAGCAGGGACAATCAGCCCCAGCATTTT	CSALTSRDNQPQHF
TRBV20-1	TRBJ1-5	TRBD1	few	TGCAGTGCTAGTAAAAGGGGGCAGTACAATCAGCCCCAGCATTTT	CSASKRGQYNQPQHF
TRBV9	TRBJ2-3	-	many	TGTGCCAGCAGCGCCCACCGGCTAGTCCCCACAGATACGCAGTATTTT	CASSAHRLVPTDTQYF
TRBV12-3/TRBV12-4	TRBJ1-5	TRBD1	many	TGTGCCAGCAGTTACGAACAGGGGCCTCCGGGGCAGCCCCAGCATTTT	CASSYEQGPPGQPQHF
TRBV10-2	TRBJ2-2	TRBD1	-	TGCGCCAGCAGGACAGGGACAGGGGGCACCGGGGAGCTGTTTTTT	CASRTGTGGTGELFF
TRBV7-9	TRBJ1-5	TRBD1	many	TGTGCCAGCAGCTTATCCGACAGGGCGCTCGATAGCAATCAGCCCCAGCATTTT	CASSLSDRALDSNQPQHF
TRBV6-2/TRBV6-3	TRBJ1-2	TRBD1	few	TGTGCCAGCAGCCCGAGGGGGCGAAGCTATGGCTACACCTTC	CASSPRGRSYGYTF
TRBV20-1	TRBJ2-1	TRBD2	many	TGCAGTGCTCCAGGGGTTCTAGCGGGGGACAATGAGCAGTTCTTC	CSAPGVLAGDNEQFF
TRBV19	TRBJ1-1	TRBD1	many	TGTGCCACCGCGTACAGGGGAGGGACTGAAGCTTTCTTT	CATAYRGGTEAFF
TRBV5-6	TRBJ2-3	-	-	TGTGCCAGCAGCTTTGAGGGGCGAGGTTTCACAGATACGCAGTATTTT	CASSFEGRGFTDTQYF
TRBV7-2	TRBJ1-2	-	many	TGTGCCAGCAGCCCAGGCGGCAGGGGAAACTATGGCTACACCTTC	CASSPGGRGNYGYTF
TRBV15	TRBJ2-5	TRBD2	many	TGTGCCACCAGCAGGACCGGGACTAGAGGAGAGACCCAGTACTTC	CATSRTGTRGETQYF
TRBV5-1	TRBJ1-2	-	many	TGCGCCAGCAGCTTGGTGCCGGGTGCGAACTATGGCTACACCTTC	CASSLVPGANYGYTF
TRBV19	TRBJ2-4	-	many	TGTGCCACCGACCCCGGGAAAAACATTCAGTACTTC	CATDPGKNIQYF
TRBV7-2	TRBJ1-5	-	many	TGTGCCAGCAGCTTAGTGAGGGAGAAGGGGCAGCCCCAGCATTTT	CASSLVREKGQPQHF
TRBV20-1	TRBJ2-5	TRBD2	-	TGCAGTGCTAAAGCGGGAGGGCCTCGGGAGACCCAGTACTTC	CSAKAGGPRETQYF
TRBV10-3	TRBJ2-7	-	many	TGTGCCATCAGTGGGGGAATTAGCTCCTACGAGCAGTACTTC	CAISGGISSYEQYF
TRBV12-3/TRBV12-4	TRBJ2-6	-	-	TGTGCCAGCAGCCCGCTAACTAGCTTTTTCGCCTCTGGGGCCAACGTCCTGACTTTC	CASSPLTSFFASGANVLTF
TRBV2	TRBJ2-3	-	-	TGTGCCAGTCGACCGGGACCTGAAAGCACAGATACGCAGTATTTT	CASRPGPESTDTQYF
TRBV3-1	TRBJ2-2	TRBD2	many	TGTGCCAGCAACCTCGCGGGAGGCCACACCGGGGAGCTGTTTTTT	CASNLAGGHTGELFF